This section outlines one TCR beta chain sequence together with its context. This entry comes from a study of control samples from healthy donors and cancer patients. Method: immunoSEQ multiplex PCR; TCRdb's copy keeps in-frame clones and lacks some. The listing records roughly 190,000 clones. V shed 5 bases and J shed 7 bases, with 12 bases lying between them. The CDR3 sequence is 13 residues long. Looked up from germline, CDR1 is MDHEN and CDR2 is SYDVKM. The receptor comes from a woman younger than 45 in good health. V is TRBV28 and J is TRBJ1-5, with D hard to call. Input material: blood. CDR3 DNA: TGTGCCAGCAGTCCATTTGGAGGGCAGCCCCAGCATTTT. This translates into CASSPFGGQPQHF. Combining the CDR3 with reference TRBV28 and TRBJ1-5 gives the whole variable domain DVKVTQSSRYLVKRTGEKVFLECVQDMDHENMFWYRQDPGLGLRLIYFSYDVKMKEKGDIPEGYSVSREKKERFSLILESASTNQTSMYLCASSPFGGQPQHFGDGTRLSIL.